These 18 T cell receptor beta chains were sequenced from one sample in a study of T-cell reconstitution after alpha-beta-depleted transplantation in children. Using unique molecular identifiers, the investigators prepared the TCRbeta library. TCRdb itself ran the PCR reads through MiXCR, one entry per CDR3 protein. The sample holds under 250,000 distinct CDR3 sequences, approximately 15% seen once. The sample was PBMCs, mostly from graft donor cells, taken 360 days after TCRalphabeta/CD19-depleted stem cell transplant. Every receptor here comes from a male patient between 2 and 9 years old who had a stem cell transplant for acute lymphoblastic leukemia, so the T cells may come from the graft donor.

Here the CDR3 reads CAISEGQRETQPQHF. CDR3 DNA sequence: TGTGCCATCAGTGAGGGGCAGAGGGAGACCCAGCCCCAGCATTTT. The genes are TRBV10-3 and TRBJ1-5; D unclear. V was shortened by 2 bases and J by 7 bases, with 15 bases between the two germline ends. In germline, CDR1 is ENHRY, CDR2 SYGVKD. CDR3 length: 15 amino acids.

This clonotype was seen only a few times. This chain links TRBV7-6 with TRBJ2-3, with D possibly being TRBD1 (6 bases). Trimming took off 1 base at V and 0 bases at J, with 11 bases between the two ends. The CDR3 has 16 amino acids. The germline gives CDR1 SGHVS, CDR2 FNYEAQ. The CDR3 region has the DNA TGTGCCAGCAGCTTAGGGTCAGGGGCGAGCACAGATACGCAGTATTTT. Residues: CASSLGSGASTDTQYF.

This clonotype was picked up a small number of times. The chain carries TRBV3-1 and TRBJ2-7, with D unresolved. The CDR3 covers 12 residues. The germline V gene encodes CDR1 LGHDT and CDR2 YNNKEL (reference sequence). V lost 4 bases, J lost 2 bases, and 6 bases lay in between. For the CDR3, the DNA is TGTGCCAGCAGCCCGACACCCTACGAGCAGTACTTC. This translates into CASSPTPYEQYF.

This clonotype was seen a handful of times. The chain is built from TRBV20-1 and TRBJ2-7; 10 bases line up with TRBD1. This CDR3 comprises 17 residues. Germline CDR1 and CDR2: DFQATT and SNEGSKA (reference sequence). V trimming: 3 bases; J trimming: 6 bases; junction bases outside the gene matches: 17. The CDR3, as DNA: TGCAGTGCTAGCTATTTAAAGGTCGGGACAGGGGATTTCGAGCAGTACTTC. Translation gives CSASYLKVGTGDFEQYF.

This clonotype showed up just a few times. The V and J genes are TRBV7-3 and TRBJ1-1, with 7 bases that match TRBD1. V shed 4 bases and J 5 bases; nucleotides not matched to a gene: 10. The germline V gene has CDR1 SGHTA and CDR2 FQGTGA. The CDR3 length is 15 residues. The CDR3 nucleotides read TGTGCCAGCAGCTCCATGACAGGGCATAGGACTGAAGCTTTCTTT. It translates to CASSSMTGHRTEAFF.

The chain is built from TRBV7-2 and TRBJ2-5; the match to TRBD2 covers 8 bases. This CDR3 is built from 15 residues. J lost 0 bases, V lost 5 bases, and 5 bases had no gene match. Germline V lookup: CDR1 SGHTA, CDR2 FQGNSA. CDR3 nucleotide sequence: TGTGCCAGCAGCCGTCGGGGGGGCGACCAAGAGACCCAGTACTTC. Translation: CASSRRGGDQETQYF.

The J gene is TRBJ2-7, the V gene TRBV5-1; possible D gene TRBD1, 6 bases. The V and J ends lost 2 bases and 6 bases respectively, with 12 bases between them. This CDR3 has 13 residues. The germline CDR1 and CDR2 sequences are SGHRS and YFSETQ. The CDR3 sequence: CASSFQGQGEQYF. The CDR3 nucleotides are TGCGCCAGCAGCTTTCAGGGGCAGGGCGAGCAGTACTTC.

This clonotype was detected a few times. The chain links TRBV7-2 to TRBJ2-7; 7 nucleotides agree with TRBD1. CDR3 length equals 15 residues. V trimming: 5 bases; J trimming: 0 bases; junction bases outside the gene matches: 7. Germline-derived CDR1 and CDR2 are SGHTA and FQGNSA. In DNA form, the CDR3 reads TGTGCCAGCAGCCGCCAGACAGGGAACTCCTACGAGCAGTACTTC. Translated, it gives CASSRQTGNSYEQYF.

This clonotype came up a few times. The chain combines TRBV6-1 with TRBJ1-5; 8 bases match TRBD1. V lost 8 bases, J lost 6 bases, and 9 bases stayed unmatched. CDR1 and CDR2 (germline): MNHNS, SASEGT. This CDR3 is built from 14 residues. The CDR3 DNA reads TGTGCCAGCCCCCAGACAGGGGCCGGTCAGCCCCAGCATTTT. It translates to CASPQTGAGQPQHF.

This clonotype was found a few times. The chain uses TRBV4-3 and TRBJ2-2, with D unresolved. V shed 1 base and J shed 1 base, with 10 bases lying between them. The CDR3 has 16 residues. Germline V gene sequence: CDR1 LGHNA, CDR2 YSLEER. Here the CDR3 reads CASSQAQRGNTGELFF. The CDR3 nucleotides read TGCGCCAGCAGCCAAGCCCAACGTGGGAACACCGGGGAGCTGTTTTTT.

V usage is TRBV5-1 and J usage is TRBJ2-1; 7 nucleotides agree with TRBD1. Trimming cost V 3 bases and J 8 bases; bases outside gene matches: 8. CDR3 length: 14 amino acids. From germline, CDR1 is SGHRS and CDR2 YFSETQ. The chain's CDR3 is CASSYQDRRYEQFF. CDR3 coding DNA: TGCGCCAGCAGCTACCAGGACAGGCGATATGAGCAGTTCTTC. The entire variable domain, with the rest obtained from reference TRBV5-1 and TRBJ2-1, is as follows: KAGVTQTPRYLIKTRGQQVTLSCSPISGHRSVSWYQQTPGQGLQFLFEYFSETQRNKGNFPGRFSGRQFSNSRSEMNVSTLELGDSALYLCASSYQDRRYEQFFGPGTRLTVL.

This clonotype was counted between two and nine times. The rearrangement links TRBV5-8 to TRBJ2-5, with 8 positions matching TRBD2. CDR1 SGHTS and CDR2 YDEGEE come from the germline V gene. This CDR3 contains 12 residues. Germline trimming cut 9 bases from V and 5 bases from J; bases unmatched to any gene: 6. This CDR3 reads CATEGGGETQYF. In DNA, the CDR3 is TGTGCCACAGAAGGCGGGGGGGAGACCCAGTACTTC.

This clonotype was observed a handful of times. The V call is TRBV7-3, the J call TRBJ2-5; 8 bases are a match to TRBD1. V dropped 5 bases and J dropped 2; count of bases not matched to a gene: 7. The V gene's germline CDR1 is SGHTA and CDR2 FQGTGA. The CDR3 length is 15 residues. The CDR3 here is CASSLSGTGQETQYF. The CDR3 nucleotides read TGTGCCAGCAGCCTATCCGGGACAGGACAAGAGACCCAGTACTTC.

This clonotype has at least ten counts. The V call is TRBV7-2, the J call TRBJ2-1; 13 bases line up with TRBD2. Germline trimming cut 5 bases from V and 10 bases from J; bases unmatched to any gene: 11. The CDR3 runs to 16 residues. CDR1 is SGHTA and CDR2 is FQGNSA in the germline V gene. The chain's CDR3 is CASSAILAGGPVEQFF. In nucleotides, the CDR3 is TGTGCCAGCAGCGCTATACTAGCGGGGGGGCCCGTCGAGCAGTTCTTC.

The table lists this clonotype with a few counts. This sequence joins TRBV5-6 and TRBJ1-4; D not certain. This CDR3 spans 13 amino acids. The germline CDR1 and CDR2 sequences are SGHDT and YYEEEE. The V and J ends lost 0 bases and 10 bases respectively, with 10 bases between them. The CDR3 region is CASSLAPTGKLFF. CDR3 bases: TGTGCCAGCAGCTTGGCACCGACTGGAAAACTGTTTTTT.

The chain employs TRBV6-1 and TRBJ1-5; TRBD1 is a possible D gene (5 bases). Germline lookup yields CDR1 MNHNS and CDR2 SASEGT. The CDR3 spans 18 residues. V shed 5 bases and J shed 2 bases, with 22 bases lying between them. The CDR3 DNA reads TGTGCCAGCAGTACCCCACTCGGTGGTGGGGGTGGCAATCAGCCCCAGCATTTT. It codes for CASSTPLGGGGGNQPQHF.

This clonotype was recorded a few times. CDR3 in amino acids: CASSDRTVTYEQYF. In nucleotides, the CDR3 is TGTGCCAGCAGCGATCGGACCGTTACCTACGAGCAGTACTTC. V gene TRBV7-2 combines with J gene TRBJ2-7, with unresolved D. The CDR3 runs 14 residues. V gave up 5 bases and J gave up 2 bases, with 13 bases separating them. The germline V gene has CDR1 SGHTA and CDR2 FQGNSA. Variable domain in full (rest from reference TRBV7-2 and TRBJ2-7): GAGVSQSPSNKVTEKGKDVELRCDPISGHTALYWYRQSLGQGLEFLIYFQGNSAPDKSGLPSDRFSAERTGGSVSTLTIQRTQQEDSAVYLCASSDRTVTYEQYFGPGTRLTVT.

V is TRBV11-2 and J is TRBJ2-7, with D perhaps being TRBD1 or TRBD2 (6 bases each). Germline values: CDR1 SGHAT, CDR2 FQNNGV. The CDR3 contains 17 residues. Trimming shortened V by 0 bases and J by 3 bases, and 18 bases separated the two germline ends. This CDR3 reads CASSLEWGVGGYYEQYF. CDR3 coding DNA: TGTGCCAGCAGCTTAGAATGGGGGGTAGGGGGGTACTACGAGCAGTACTTC.